The clone carrying this TCR beta chain was seen many times. Methods used by the authors: Researchers report that nucleated cell counts were estimated from reference gene primer amplification. Profiling relied on immunoSEQ multiplex PCR, and the TCRdb table lists in-frame clones only, not all of them. The V and J calls and clone size come from that table; D and trimming were worked out from the DNA. Here the sample spans approximately 330,000 clones, roughly 90% being singletons. The CDR3 loop spans 15 amino acids. V dropped 0 bases and J dropped 1 base, with 7 bases sitting between them. Per the germline V gene, CDR1 is LGHNA and CDR2 is YNFKEQ. These data originate in a study of blood T cell repertoires in COVID-19. Study-level information: Material from acute and convalescent COVID-19 was sourced from the United States, Italy and Spain. T cells, B-cell-depleted T cells, or PBMCs provided the cDNA or gDNA that served as material.

This receptor was identified in a woman in her forties or fifties with active or convalescent COVID-19. The V and J genes are TRBV4-2 and TRBJ1-5, with D unresolved. Sample: peripheral blood. CDR3 in DNA: TGTGCCAGCAGCCAAGAGGCCCTGAGCAATCAGCCCCAGCATTTT. Its translation is CASSQEALSNQPQHF.